These 30 T cell receptor beta chains were all obtained from the same sample, sequenced in a study of spatial heterogeneity in lung cancer. Stated time point: sample taken at primary tumor resection. Tumor, nontumor lung or frozen PBMC supplied whole RNA that was sequenced unsorted. TCRdb re-called the 5' RACE reads through MiXCR, storing one row per CDR3 protein. Of roughly 46,000 distinct CDR3 sequences listed, 10% to 15% are singletons. The sample in question was PBMCs, obtained at surgery. The receptors here all came from a female donor with early-stage non-small cell lung cancer.

This clonotype was seen a few times. The rearrangement joins TRBV6-2 or TRBV6-3 to TRBJ1-1, with D perhaps TRBD1 (5 bases). V shed 5 bases and J shed 2 bases, with 27 bases lying between them. The CDR3 consists of 19 residues. The germline V gene encodes CDR1 MNHEY and CDR2 SVGEGT. In DNA form, the CDR3 reads TGTGCCAGCAGTCCTATGCAGGGAGTTTCGAGGTGGCCAAACACTGAAGCTTTCTTT. It encodes CASSPMQGVSRWPNTEAFF.

Ten or more counts support this clonotype. The chain links TRBV7-6 to TRBJ2-3; D remains unclear. V dropped 1 base and J dropped 2 bases, with 10 bases sitting between them. Germline V gene lookup returns CDR1 SGHVS and CDR2 FNYEAQ. The CDR3 contains 15 residues. The CDR3: CASSLGRGYTDTQYF. CDR3 bases: TGTGCCAGCAGCTTAGGCCGCGGCTACACAGATACGCAGTATTTT.

This clonotype was seen at least ten times. The chain couples TRBV20-1 to TRBJ2-1, with TRBD1 as a possible D gene (6 bases). The CDR3 extends over 13 amino acids. V was clipped by 1 base and J by 7 bases, with 11 bases between them. Germline V lookup: CDR1 DFQATT, CDR2 SNEGSKA (reference sequence). The CDR3 DNA sequence: TGCAGTGCTAGAGTGAGGACAGAGAATGAGCAGTTCTTC. It yields the protein CSARVRTENEQFF.

V usage is TRBV2 and J usage is TRBJ2-7; D unclear. Trimming took 7 bases from V and 4 from J, leaving 14 bases between them. Germline lookup yields CDR1 SNHLY and CDR2 FYNNEI. The CDR3 totals 13 residues. The CDR3 bases are TGTGCCAGCAACTTCGGCAGTGTGTACGAGCAGTACTTC. It encodes CASNFGSVYEQYF.

The chain is built from TRBV10-2 and TRBJ2-1; 14 bases line up with TRBD2. Germline CDR1 and CDR2: WSHSY and SAAADI. This CDR3 comprises 16 residues. The V and J ends lost 3 bases and 7 bases, in that order; junction bases with no gene match: 5. The CDR3 region has the DNA TGCGCCAGCAGTGATTTCCGGACTAGCGGGGGGAATGAGCAGTTCTTC. This encodes CASSDFRTSGGNEQFF.

This clonotype was detected many times. This sequence joins TRBV20-1 and TRBJ2-3; possible D gene TRBD2, 6 bases. This CDR3 contains 18 residues. The V gene's germline CDR1 is DFQATT and CDR2 SNEGSKA (reference sequence). Between the trimmed V and J ends, which lost 1 base and 1 base, there was a span of 21 bases. The CDR3 is CSARGLGRGGSGTDTQYF. CDR3 nucleotide sequence: TGCAGTGCTAGAGGCCTGGGCCGAGGAGGGTCTGGCACAGATACGCAGTATTTT.

The chain carries TRBV20-1 and TRBJ2-5; 8 nucleotides match TRBD2. The CDR3 consists of 16 residues. Germline CDR1 is DFQATT and CDR2 is SNEGSKA (reference sequence). V gave up 0 bases and J gave up 5 bases; unmatched junction bases: 11. This chain's CDR3 is CSAREDGTSLDETQYF. The CDR3 DNA follows: TGCAGTGCTAGAGAGGACGGGACTAGTTTGGATGAGACCCAGTACTTC.

This clonotype turned up a few times. This rearrangement joins TRBV5-4 to TRBJ2-6, with 8 bases fitting TRBD1. The CDR3 sequence is 17 residues long. V gave up 3 bases and J gave up 4 bases; unmatched junction bases: 9. Germline V gene data show CDR1 as SGHNT and CDR2 as YYREEE (reference sequence). CDR3 sequence: CASSWRQGATGANVLTF. CDR3 coding DNA: TGTGCCAGCAGCTGGCGGCAGGGGGCTACCGGGGCCAACGTCCTGACTTTC.

This clonotype was found a few times. The chain recombines TRBV29-1 with TRBJ1-2; 8 nucleotides match TRBD1. The CDR3 spans 14 residues. Trimming cost V 3 bases and J 6 bases; bases outside gene matches: 9. Germline V gene sequence: CDR1 SQVTM, CDR2 ANQGSEA. The CDR3 protein is CSVDEGRGQNGYTF. CDR3 nucleotide sequence: TGCAGCGTTGATGAGGGCAGGGGGCAGAATGGCTACACCTTC.

This clonotype was seen repeatedly, ten times or more. The V call is TRBV3-1, the J call TRBJ2-4; the D gene is possibly TRBD2 (5 bases). The CDR3 has 13 amino acids. Trimming cost V 1 base and J 7 bases, with 8 bases left between them. Germline CDR1 LGHDT, CDR2 YNNKEL (reference sequence). The CDR3 DNA reads as TGTGCCAGCAGCCAAGGATGGAGGAACATTCAGTACTTC. Translation: CASSQGWRNIQYF.

The table lists this clonotype with many counts. The CDR3 bases are TGCAGTTCTGTTACCGGGACAGGGAACGAGCAGTACTTC. It translates to CSSVTGTGNEQYF. The chain is built from TRBV20-1 and TRBJ2-7; TRBD1 agrees at 9 bases. CDR3 length: 13 amino acids. The V segment lost 8 bases and the J segment 5 bases; nucleotides outside the gene matches: 10. Germline CDR1 DFQATT, CDR2 SNEGSKA (reference sequence).

CDR3 loop: CSAIGLAGLSYEQYF. The CDR3 DNA follows: TGCAGTGCTATAGGGCTAGCGGGTCTCTCCTACGAGCAGTACTTC. The chain couples TRBV20-1 to TRBJ2-7; 8 bases agree with TRBD2. V shed 4 bases and J 0 bases; nucleotides not matched to a gene: 8. This CDR3 has 15 amino acids. Germline assignment: CDR1 DFQATT and CDR2 SNEGSKA (reference sequence).

The genes are TRBV4-1 and TRBJ1-6, with TRBD1 matching over 10 bases. Losses at the gene ends were 4 bases for V and 9 bases for J; bases not matched to a gene: 9. CDR1 and CDR2 from the germline V gene are MGHRA and YSYEKL. CDR3 size: 16 residues. The CDR3: CASSPQGGTGVSPLHF. CDR3 bases: TGCGCCAGCAGCCCTCAAGGGGGGACAGGGGTTTCACCCCTCCACTTT.

This clonotype was picked up a small number of times. V usage is TRBV29-1 and J usage is TRBJ2-1; D tentatively reads TRBD1 or TRBD2 (5 bases each). In germline, CDR1 is SQVTM, CDR2 ANQGSEA. Trimming removed 4 bases at V and 6 bases at J, with 10 bases between. CDR3 length: 12 amino acids. The CDR3 loop is CSVGRGTNEQFF. DNA for the CDR3: TGCAGCGTTGGGCGAGGGACCAATGAGCAGTTCTTC.

This clonotype was seen ten or more times. This chain links TRBV7-7 with TRBJ1-5; D unclear. The CDR3 extends over 13 amino acids. Germline CDR1 and CDR2: SSHAT and FNYEAQ (reference sequence). The CDR3 here is CVGEGTKVGPQHF. CDR3 coding DNA: TGTGTCGGGGAGGGCACCAAGGTAGGGCCCCAGCATTTT.

In this sample, this clonotype turned up a few times. The J gene is TRBJ2-2, the V gene TRBV5-1, with no clear D. The germline gives CDR1 SGHRS, CDR2 YFSETQ. This CDR3 has 14 amino acids. The V gene lost 3 bases and the J gene lost 4 bases, with 10 bases spanning the gap. The CDR3 sequence is CASSSDWATGELFF. Written as DNA, the CDR3 is TGCGCCAGCAGCTCCGACTGGGCCACCGGGGAGCTGTTTTTT. The variable domain in full, completed from reference TRBV5-1 and TRBJ2-2, reads KAGVTQTPRYLIKTRGQQVTLSCSPISGHRSVSWYQQTPGQGLQFLFEYFSETQRNKGNFPGRFSGRQFSNSRSEMNVSTLELGDSALYLCASSSDWATGELFFGEGSRLTVL.

The chain joins TRBV20-1 to TRBJ1-1; 10 bases line up with TRBD1. V gave up 3 bases and J gave up 0 bases; unmatched junction bases: 10. This CDR3 has 17 amino acids. Germline V gene lookup returns CDR1 DFQATT and CDR2 SNEGSKA (reference sequence). Here the CDR3 reads CSASSDRGILMNTEAFF. The CDR3 DNA follows: TGCAGTGCTAGTTCGGACAGGGGGATTTTGATGAACACTGAAGCTTTCTTT.

This clonotype was observed a few times. The chain has TRBV20-1 and TRBJ2-7; D might be TRBD2 (7 bases). Germline loops: CDR1 DFQATT, CDR2 SNEGSKA (reference sequence). V was shortened by 4 bases and J by 0 bases, with 16 bases between the two germline ends. The CDR3 extends over 15 amino acids. CDR3 sequence: CSATLGGGGSYEQYF. The CDR3 nucleotides read TGCAGTGCTACCCTCGGGGGCGGGGGCTCCTACGAGCAGTACTTC.

This sequence joins TRBV7-9 and TRBJ2-3; D is tentatively TRBD1 or TRBD2 (6 bases each). The germline V and J ends were trimmed by 3 bases and 5 bases, with 18 bases remaining between them. Per germline, CDR1 SEHNR and CDR2 FQNEAQ (reference sequence). This CDR3 is 16 amino acids long. The CDR3 DNA follows: TGTGCCAGCAGCTTCGACTTAGGGGGGCCAGAAGATACGCAGTATTTT. Translating gives CASSFDLGGPEDTQYF.

The chain links TRBV5-4 to TRBJ2-1; 9 bases line up with TRBD1. Trimming removed 4 bases from V and 7 bases from J; junction bases left unmatched: 9. Germline CDR1 and CDR2: SGHNT and YYREEE (reference sequence). The CDR3 is 15 amino acids. CDR3 region: CASSTGTGSGNEQFF. Written as DNA, the CDR3 is TGTGCCAGCAGCACCGGGACAGGGAGTGGGAATGAGCAGTTCTTC.

The rearrangement joins TRBV7-2 to TRBJ2-3; tentatively, D is TRBD2 (5 bases). CDR1 is SGHTA and CDR2 is FQGNSA in the germline V gene. V lost 5 bases to trimming and J lost 2 bases, with 8 bases between them. The CDR3 is 13 amino acids. This CDR3 reads CASSIGLTDTQYF. CDR3 in DNA: TGTGCCAGCAGCATTGGACTCACAGATACGCAGTATTTT.

Here the CDR3 reads CASSLSGVEQFF. The CDR3, as DNA: TGTGCCAGCAGCTTATCAGGGGTCGAGCAGTTCTTC. The chain is built from TRBV7-2 and TRBJ2-1; possibly TRBD1 for D (6 bases). This CDR3 has 12 residues. The germline CDR1 and CDR2 sequences are SGHTA and FQGNSA. Trimming cost V 2 bases and J 10 bases, with 9 bases left between them. The full variable domain, rest sourced from reference TRBV7-2 and TRBJ2-1, is GAGVSQSPSNKVTEKGKDVELRCDPISGHTALYWYRQSLGQGLEFLIYFQGNSAPDKSGLPSDRFSAERTGGSVSTLTIQRTQQEDSAVYLCASSLSGVEQFFGPGTRLTVL.

This clonotype has a count of ten or more. The genes are TRBV28 and TRBJ1-1; D remains unclear. Trimming took off 1 base at V and 1 base at J, with 4 bases between the two ends. The CDR3 consists of 13 residues. Germline values: CDR1 MDHEN, CDR2 SYDVKM. CDR3 in amino acids: CASSLLGNTEAFF. In DNA form, the CDR3 reads TGTGCCAGCAGTTTATTGGGGAACACTGAAGCTTTCTTT.

The sample holds one count of this clonotype. The J gene is TRBJ1-1, the V gene TRBV5-4; D may be TRBD1 (5 bases). Trimming pared 6 bases from V and 4 bases from J, leaving 16 bases between. Looked up from germline, CDR1 is SGHNT and CDR2 is YYREEE (reference sequence). The CDR3 is 14 residues long. The CDR3 sequence is CASTLGGVGTEAFF. CDR3 DNA: TGTGCCAGCACCCTGGGGGGGGTGGGCACTGAAGCTTTCTTT.

The gene calls are TRBV18 and TRBJ2-1; 7 nucleotides align to TRBD1. Germline V lookup: CDR1 KGHSH, CDR2 LQKENI. V lost 2 bases to trimming and J lost 8 bases; unmatched junction nucleotides: 6. The length of the CDR3 is 14 residues. The CDR3 here is CASSPERGGDEQFF. CDR3 DNA: TGTGCCAGCTCACCAGAGAGAGGGGGCGATGAGCAGTTCTTC.

In this sample, this clonotype turned up a few times. V is TRBV10-3 and J is TRBJ2-5; 12 bases fit TRBD2. V dropped 6 bases and J dropped 4; count of bases not matched to a gene: 0. The V gene's germline CDR1 is ENHRY and CDR2 SYGVKD. The CDR3 extends over 13 amino acids. The CDR3 spells CAIRGLAGETQYF. CDR3 DNA: TGTGCCATCAGGGGACTAGCGGGAGAGACCCAGTACTTC.

This clonotype was seen at least ten times. The chain combines TRBV11-2 with TRBJ2-7; the D gene is possibly TRBD1 (6 bases). The V gene's germline CDR1 is SGHAT and CDR2 FQNNGV. The length of the CDR3 is 13 residues. Trimming took off 4 bases at V and 2 bases at J, with 9 bases between the two ends. Written as DNA, the CDR3 is TGTGCCAGCAGCTCAAAGGGGGCCTACGAGCAGTACTTC. Translation gives CASSSKGAYEQYF.

This clonotype was seen more than once but under ten times. The V gene is TRBV5-7, the J gene TRBJ1-2, with D possibly TRBD1 on 5 matching bases. TRBV5-7 is an ORF, with its function uncertain. V was cut by 3 bases and J by 4 bases, with 19 bases left in between. The CDR3 consists of 16 residues. The CDR3 loop reads CASSSGRVPQGYGYTF. CDR3 DNA sequence: TGTGCCAGCAGCTCAGGCCGGGTGCCCCAGGGCTATGGCTACACCTTC.

The rearrangement uses TRBV7-6 and TRBJ2-5, with 8 bases identical to TRBD2. Per the germline V gene, CDR1 is SGHVS and CDR2 is FNYEAQ. J lost 4 bases, V lost 1 base, and 8 bases had no gene match. CDR3 length: 16 amino acids. The CDR3 DNA reads as TGTGCCAGCAGCTTAGGGCCTAGCGGGTACCGAGAGACCCAGTACTTC. Amino acids: CASSLGPSGYRETQYF.

This clonotype was seen at least ten times. The CDR3 bases are TGCGCCAGCAGCCAAGGACAGGGGAAGACAGATACGCAGTATTTT. It encodes CASSQGQGKTDTQYF. The V gene is TRBV4-3, the J gene TRBJ2-3; 8 bases are shared with TRBD1. The germline gives CDR1 LGHNA, CDR2 YSLEER. Trimming at V came to 1 base and at J to 3 bases, leaving 3 bases not matched to a gene. CDR3 length equals 15 residues.